These T cell receptor beta chains were read from a single sample in a study of cytomegalovirus exposure and HLA in healthy donors. Only in-frame clones appear in the TCRdb table, and some are missing; sequencing was by immunoSEQ multiplex PCR. This sample yields about 140,000 clones, of which roughly 76% are seen a single time; over 1% belongs to the top ten. Input material: PBMCs. The receptors derive from a woman between 40 and 50 years old in good health and CMV-seronegative. The CDR3 runs from the conserved cysteine through the conserved F or W. A D gene is named only where the DNA matches it firmly. Not all rows give a size; the values are once, few, many and, for expanded clones, a class.

d_gene	v_gene	abundance	j_gene	CDR3nt	CDR3aa
TRBD1	TRBV27	.	TRBJ1-1	TGTGCCAGCAGTTTATACAGGGGGCTCAGCACTGAAGCTTTCTTT	CASSLYRGLSTEAFF
TRBD2	TRBV6-6	.	TRBJ2-2	TGTGCCAGCAGTCAATTTAGCGGGAGCACCGGGGAGCTGTTTTTT	CASSQFSGSTGELFF
TRBD1	TRBV4-2	.	TRBJ2-7	TGTGCCAGCAGCCCCAGAACGGCTGGACAGGGGGTCTTCGAGCAGTACTTC	CASSPRTAGQGVFEQYF
.	TRBV19	.	TRBJ1-5	TGTGCCAGTAGTCCCGACAGGAATCAGCCCCAGCATTTT	CASSPDRNQPQHF
TRBD1	TRBV5-1	few	TRBJ1-1	TGCGCCAGCACCAAGACAGGGGTCGGTGCGGCGGCTTTCTTT	CASTKTGVGAAAFF
TRBD1	TRBV4-1	few	TRBJ2-2	TGCGCCAGCAGCCAAGAAATCAGGGGGCCCCTGGCTACCGGGGAGCTGTTTTTT	CASSQEIRGPLATGELFF
TRBD1	TRBV28	few	TRBJ1-6	TGTGCCAGCAGTTTATGGGTATGGACAGGGCAGAATTCACCCCTCCACTTT	CASSLWVWTGQNSPLHF
.	TRBV6-1	.	TRBJ1-2	TGTGCCAGCAGTGAGACAGTGGGCTATGGCTACACCTTC	CASSETVGYGYTF
TRBD1	TRBV5-1	.	TRBJ1-2	TGCGCCAGCAGCCGAACCCGGGACAGCTATGGCTACACCTTC	CASSRTRDSYGYTF
TRBD1	TRBV5-8	.	TRBJ2-7	TGTGCCAGCAGCTTGCTTCCAAAGGGACAGGACGAGCAGTACTTC	CASSLLPKGQDEQYF
.	TRBV15	few	TRBJ1-5	TGTGCCACCAGCAGAAGAGCTTACCAGCCCCAGCATTTT	CATSRRAYQPQHF
.	TRBV11-3	.	TRBJ2-1	TGTGCCAGCAGCTCTATTAGGTCGTTCACGGGGTTTTGGAATGAGCAGTTCTTC	CASSSIRSFTGFWNEQFF
TRBD1	TRBV7-8	few	TRBJ1-5	TGTGCCAGCAGAAGGAGCAGGGGGCAACGCAATCAGCCCCAGCATTTT	CASRRSRGQRNQPQHF
.	TRBV27	.	TRBJ1-5	TGTGCCAGCAGCTCTGTAGGGGAAAGCAATCAGCCCCAGCATTTT	CASSSVGESNQPQHF
TRBD1	TRBV2	.	TRBJ1-1	TGTGCCAGCTCCGGACGGGACAGGGGCGAAGCTTTCTTT	CASSGRDRGEAFF
TRBD1	TRBV6-5	few	TRBJ1-2	TGTGCCAGCAGTTACTCAAGGACAGGCATCTATGGCTACACCTTC	CASSYSRTGIYGYTF
.	TRBV27	few	TRBJ2-1	TGTGCCAGCAGTTTATGGGGGGATGAGCAGTTCTTC	CASSLWGDEQFF
.	TRBV5-1	.	TRBJ2-5	TGCGCCAGCAGCTTTGGGCCGGTGGGCCAAGAGACCCAGTACTTC	CASSFGPVGQETQYF
TRBD1	TRBV13	.	TRBJ2-2	TGTGCCAGCAGCTTCCGGGACAGGGGGGACACCGGGGAGCTGTTTTTT	CASSFRDRGDTGELFF
TRBD1	TRBV5-4	.	TRBJ2-5	TGTGCCAGCAGCCGAGACAGGGCGGAGAAGACCCAGTACTTC	CASSRDRAEKTQYF
.	TRBV4-1	few	TRBJ2-2	TGCGCCAGCACCCCAACGCAGGGAAACACCGGGGAGCTGTTTTTT	CASTPTQGNTGELFF
TRBD1	TRBV13	.	TRBJ1-2	TGTGCCAGCAGCTTAGGACAGGGGGCAGATGGCTACACCTTC	CASSLGQGADGYTF
TRBD2	TRBV9	.	TRBJ2-3	TGTGCCAGCAGCGTAGGGGAGACTAGCGGGTTGAATACGCAGTATTTT	CASSVGETSGLNTQYF
TRBD2	TRBV27	.	TRBJ2-1	TGTGCCAGCAGTCCAATAGCGGGGGTGAACAATGAGCAGTTCTTC	CASSPIAGVNNEQFF
TRBD2	TRBV28	.	TRBJ2-3	TGTGCCAGCAGTGCGGGCGGGGGGCTCACAGATACGCAGTATTTT	CASSAGGGLTDTQYF
.	TRBV7-2	.	TRBJ1-1	TGTGCCAGCAGCTTTTCAGGGGTGGAGAACACTGAAGCTTTCTTT	CASSFSGVENTEAFF
TRBD2	TRBV2	.	TRBJ2-5	TGTGCCAGCAGACTAGCGGGGGACTCTCAGTACTTC	CASRLAGDSQYF